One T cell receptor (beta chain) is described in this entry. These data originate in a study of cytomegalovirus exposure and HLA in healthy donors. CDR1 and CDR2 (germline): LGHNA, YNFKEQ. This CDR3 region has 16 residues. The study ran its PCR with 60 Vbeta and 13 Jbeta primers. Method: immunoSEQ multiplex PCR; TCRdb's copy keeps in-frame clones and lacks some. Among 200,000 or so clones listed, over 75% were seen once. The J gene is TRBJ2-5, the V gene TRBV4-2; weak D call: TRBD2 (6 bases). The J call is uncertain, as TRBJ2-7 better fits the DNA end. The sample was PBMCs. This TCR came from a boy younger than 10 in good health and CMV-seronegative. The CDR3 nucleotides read TGTGCCAGCAGCCAAGATCGGGCTAGCGAGGACTACGAGCAGTACTTC. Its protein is CASSQDRASEDYEQYF.